The 28 T cell receptor beta chains given below trace back to one sample, sequenced in a study of Ad26.COV2.S vaccination and SARS-CoV-2 variants (dated by TCRdb to the early 2020s). The label giving this sample's treatment or condition can be read as: 15 to 20 received Ad26.COV2.S at low or high dose, single or two shots; about 5 received placebo; per-sample allocation not given. Repertoires of vaccine and placebo recipients were sequenced from samples collected on day 63 after the first injection. The library came from the immunoSEQ multiplex PCR assay. Drawn from immuneACCESS, this table holds only the in-frame rearrangements with V and J called that TCRdb kept. Clones are partly lost; checked studies trace under half to an unresolved V gene and leave the rest unexplained. Within this sample are hundreds of thousands of clones, with approximately 86% of them counted one time only. The top ten clones comprise roughly a tenth of the sample.

The sequences come from peripheral blood, collected in a trial of Ad26.COV2.S vaccine versus placebo. The receptors stem from a person aged 18-60 years who received the Ad26.COV2.S COVID-19 vaccine or a placebo.

This chain joins TRBV18 and TRBJ2-2; D is unclear. Germline loops: CDR1 KGHSH, CDR2 LQKENI. The CDR3 spans 14 residues. Trimming shortened V by 0 bases and J by 3 bases, and 5 bases separated the two germline ends. CDR3 in DNA: TGTGCCAGCTCACCACCTCGAGACACCGGGGAGCTGTTTTTT. Protein product: CASSPPRDTGELFF.

This rearrangement joins TRBV19 to TRBJ1-1, with 8 bases that match TRBD1. The junction had 3 bases not matched to a gene; V was cut back by 5 bases and J by 1 base. The CDR3 extends over 14 amino acids. The germline CDR1 and CDR2 sequences are LNHDA and SQIVND (reference sequence). The CDR3: CASSYDRGNTEAFF. DNA of the CDR3: TGTGCCAGTAGTTACGACAGGGGGAACACTGAAGCTTTCTTT.

J is TRBJ1-3 and V is TRBV9; D remains unclear. The CDR3 totals 16 residues. Per germline, CDR1 SGDLS and CDR2 YYNGEE. V dropped 0 bases and J dropped 0 bases, with 10 bases sitting between them. CDR3 sequence (DNA): TGTGCCAGCAGCGTAGGAGAGTCGGGCTCTGGAAACACCATATATTTT. Encoded protein: CASSVGESGSGNTIYF.

This clone was seen just once. The V and J genes are TRBV7-8 and TRBJ2-3; TRBD2 aligns across 7 bases. The CDR3 sequence is 16 residues long. CDR1 and CDR2 from the germline V gene are SGHVS and FQNEAQ. The ends lost 3 bases at V and 1 base at J; junction bases unmatched: 7. The CDR3, as DNA: TGTGCCAGCAGCTTGGGGCCTGGGGGGGGCACAGATACGCAGTATTTT. It is translated as CASSLGPGGGTDTQYF.

This clone was counted once. The chain links TRBV25-1 to TRBJ2-1, with D perhaps TRBD2 (5 bases). This CDR3 is built from 13 residues. The germline V and J ends were trimmed by 3 bases and 4 bases, with 7 bases remaining between them. CDR1 is MGHDK, CDR2 SYGVNS, per germline. CDR3 sequence reads: CASSDGGYNEQFF. CDR3 DNA sequence: TGTGCCAGCAGTGATGGAGGATACAATGAGCAGTTCTTC.

The V call is TRBV5-1, the J call TRBJ2-1, with TRBD2 matching over 9 bases. Per germline, CDR1 SGHRS and CDR2 YFSETQ. This CDR3 region has 15 residues. Trimming cost V 2 bases and J 6 bases; bases outside gene matches: 6. The CDR3 spells CASSFSLAGVNEQFF. The CDR3 DNA reads TGCGCCAGCAGCTTTTCATTAGCGGGGGTCAATGAGCAGTTCTTC.

The chain combines TRBV4-2 with TRBJ2-2; D unresolved. CDR1 and CDR2 (germline): LGHNA, YNFKEQ. Deletions cut 1 base from V and 9 bases from J, with 9 bases between. This CDR3 is 13 amino acids long. CDR3 in DNA: TGTGCCAGCAGCCAAGTGGGTCACCGGGAGCTGTTTTTT. It codes for CASSQVGHRELFF.

The CDR3 bases are TGTGCCAGCAGCCAAGATATGAAGACCCAGTACTTC. Residues: CASSQDMKTQYF. This chain uses TRBV3-1 (or the pseudogene TRBV3-2) with TRBJ2-5; D remains unclear. Germline CDR1 reads LGHDT; CDR2 reads YNNKEL (reference sequence). The CDR3 has 12 residues. Trimming left V 0 bases short and J 6 bases short, with 5 bases between.

The chain combines TRBV24-1 with TRBJ2-2; D remains unclear. In germline, CDR1 is KGHDR, CDR2 SFDVKD. This CDR3 comprises 14 residues. Trimming shortened V by 1 base and J by 3 bases, and 5 bases separated the two germline ends. For the CDR3, the DNA is TGTGCCACCAGTGATTTATTCTACACCGGGGAGCTGTTTTTT. It yields the protein CATSDLFYTGELFF.

This chain joins TRBV2 and TRBJ2-5; D is uncertain. This CDR3 has 13 residues. Trimming left V 2 bases short and J 4 bases short, with 8 bases between. Germline assignment: CDR1 SNHLY and CDR2 FYNNEI. The CDR3 bases are TGTGCCAGCAGTGAACGTGGTCGAGAGACCCAGTACTTC. This sequence encodes CASSERGRETQYF.

This chain joins TRBV20-1 and TRBJ1-2; D gene ambiguous. Germline V lookup: CDR1 DFQATT, CDR2 SNEGSKA (reference sequence). CDR3 size: 10 residues. Trimming cost V 2 bases and J 8 bases, with 6 bases left between them. CDR3 bases: TGCAGTGCTAGACTGGGGGGCTACACCTTC. Amino acids: CSARLGGYTF.

The chain is built from TRBV25-1 and TRBJ2-7; 7 bases map to TRBD2. V shed 3 bases and J 4 bases; nucleotides not matched to a gene: 3. This CDR3 spans 13 amino acids. The germline V gene has CDR1 MGHDK and CDR2 SYGVNS. The CDR3: CASSEGTIYEQYF. The CDR3 bases are TGTGCCAGCAGTGAGGGGACTATTTACGAGCAGTACTTC.

The V call is TRBV25-1, the J call TRBJ2-1, with 12 positions matching TRBD2. V shed 1 base, J shed 1 base, and the junction held 5 bases outside the gene matches. Germline V lookup: CDR1 MGHDK, CDR2 SYGVNS. The CDR3 contains 18 residues. The CDR3 spells CASSESLTSGGSYNEQFF. The CDR3 DNA follows: TGTGCCAGCAGTGAATCCTTGACTAGCGGGGGATCCTACAATGAGCAGTTCTTC.

In its sample, this clone was seen once. The rearrangement joins TRBV30 to TRBJ1-2; D may be TRBD1 (6 bases). The ends were cut back, 8 bases at V and 0 bases at J, with 16 bases in the middle. The V gene's germline CDR1 is GTSNPN and CDR2 SVGIG (reference sequence). This CDR3 is built from 14 residues. CDR3 bases: TGTGCCAGTAAGCGGGGGCCTCCTAACTATGGCTACACCTTC. Its protein product is CASKRGPPNYGYTF.

The DNA of the CDR3 is TGTGCCAGTAGTATACGCAAGCGGGACTCCTACGAGCAGTACTTC. Translating it yields CASSIRKRDSYEQYF. The chain combines TRBV19 with TRBJ2-7, with 7 bases identical to TRBD2. V lost 2 bases and J lost 0; bases outside the gene matches: 4. Per germline, CDR1 LNHDA and CDR2 SQIVND (reference sequence). The CDR3 runs to 15 residues. Full variable domain (remainder filled in from reference TRBV19 and TRBJ2-7): DGGITQSPKYLFRKEGQNVTLSCEQNLNHDAMYWYRQDPGQGLRLIYYSQIVNDFQKGDIAEGYSVSREKKESFPLTVTSAQKNPTAFYLCASSIRKRDSYEQYFGPGTRLTVT.

The rearrangement joins TRBV7-9 to TRBJ1-1; TRBD1 aligns across 12 bases. Trimming at V came to 1 base and at J to 10 bases, leaving 7 bases not matched to a gene. The germline gives CDR1 SEHNR, CDR2 FQNEAQ (reference sequence). The CDR3 consists of 15 residues. CDR3 in amino acids: CASSLGDRGPGGAFF. The DNA for the CDR3 is TGTGCCAGCAGCTTAGGGGACAGGGGGCCAGGGGGAGCTTTCTTT.

The chain links TRBV6-4 to TRBJ2-3; 13 nucleotides line up with TRBD2. The CDR3 spans 15 residues. CDR1 is MRHNA and CDR2 is SNTAGT in the germline V gene. V was clipped by 6 bases and J by 3 bases; unmatched bases: 3. CDR3: CASSTTSGGTDTQYF. The CDR3 DNA follows: TGTGCCAGCAGCACGACTAGCGGGGGGACAGATACGCAGTATTTT.

This clone was seen repeatedly, ten times or more. V gene TRBV5-1 combines with J gene TRBJ1-1; D is unclear. The CDR3 has 13 amino acids. V gave up 1 base and J gave up 1 base, with 5 bases separating them. Germline V gives CDR1 SGHRS, CDR2 YFSETQ. The CDR3 loop reads CASSLYPNTEAFF. In DNA form, the CDR3 reads TGCGCCAGCAGCTTGTATCCGAACACTGAAGCTTTCTTT.

The CDR3 loop reads CASSLARGNEQFF. The DNA of the CDR3 is TGTGCCAGCAGCCTCGCCCGGGGGAATGAGCAGTTCTTC. J is TRBJ2-1 and V is TRBV11-3, with a weak D call TRBD2 (6 bases). Trimming removed 5 bases at V and 7 bases at J, with 12 bases between. Germline lookup yields CDR1 SGHNT and CDR2 YENEEA. This CDR3 comprises 13 residues.

V and J are TRBV28 and TRBJ2-7; a possible D gene is TRBD2 (6 bases). Looked up from germline, CDR1 is MDHEN and CDR2 is SYDVKM. Trimming removed 6 bases from V and 6 bases from J, with 24 bases in between. This CDR3 has 16 residues. The CDR3 region is CASRTPAGGGGREQYF. The CDR3, as DNA: TGTGCCAGCAGGACCCCAGCGGGTGGGGGTGGTCGCGAGCAGTACTTC.

V gene TRBV5-1 combines with J gene TRBJ2-3, with D possibly matching TRBD2 (5 bases). Germline CDR1 is SGHRS and CDR2 is YFSETQ. Trimming took off 0 bases at V and 5 bases at J, with 19 bases between the two ends. The CDR3 contains 17 residues. This CDR3 is CASSLVGATYYRDTQYF. CDR3 DNA: TGCGCCAGCAGCTTGGTGGGAGCCACCTATTATCGAGATACGCAGTATTTT.

This chain links TRBV11-2 with TRBJ2-7, with 12 bases that match TRBD2. V dropped 0 bases and J dropped 3; count of bases not matched to a gene: 6. Looked up from germline, CDR1 is SGHAT and CDR2 is FQNNGV. This CDR3 is 17 amino acids long. The CDR3 DNA sequence: TGTGCCAGCAGCTTAGATCCCCCTAGCGGGGGGGACTACGAGCAGTACTTC. As protein: CASSLDPPSGGDYEQYF. Using reference TRBV11-2 and TRBJ2-7 for the parts outside the CDR3, the full variable domain is EAGVAQSPRYKIIEKRQSVAFWCNPISGHATLYWYQQILGQGPKLLIQFQNNGVVDDSQLPKDRFSAERLKGVDSTLKIQPAKLEDSAVYLCASSLDPPSGGDYEQYFGPGTRLTVT.

The rearrangement uses TRBV10-3 and TRBJ1-2, with a possible D match to TRBD1 (5 bases). Between the trimmed V and J ends, which lost 4 bases and 13 bases, there was a span of 22 bases. In germline, CDR1 is ENHRY, CDR2 SYGVKD. The CDR3 consists of 14 residues. The CDR3 loop reads CAISGKGGAWSGTF. DNA of the CDR3: TGTGCCATCAGTGGGAAAGGTGGGGCCTGGTCGGGCACCTTC.

This clone has only one observation. The J gene is TRBJ2-7, the V gene TRBV2, with 7 bases lining up with TRBD1. Germline V gives CDR1 SNHLY, CDR2 FYNNEI. The V and J ends lost 6 bases and 5 bases, in that order; junction bases with no gene match: 7. This CDR3 has 13 residues. CDR3 protein: CASSSPGGDEQYF. CDR3 in DNA: TGTGCCAGCAGCAGTCCAGGGGGTGACGAGCAGTACTTC.

The chain links TRBV29-1 to TRBJ1-1, with a possible D match to TRBD1 (6 bases). CDR3 length equals 15 residues. V shed 1 base and J shed 4 bases, with 16 bases lying between them. Looked up from germline, CDR1 is SQVTM and CDR2 is ANQGSEA. CDR3: CSVEAAGESRTEAFF. The CDR3 region has the DNA TGCAGCGTTGAAGCTGCAGGGGAGAGTCGCACTGAAGCTTTCTTT.

The V call is TRBV6-5, the J call TRBJ2-7; TRBD2 matches at 9 bases. The CDR3 totals 15 residues. CDR1 and CDR2 from the germline V gene are MNHEY and SVGAGI. Trimming removed 6 bases from V and 3 bases from J; junction bases left unmatched: 9. CDR3 region: CASSYNSGGYYEQYF. CDR3 nucleotide sequence: TGTGCCAGCAGCTACAATAGCGGGGGTTACTACGAGCAGTACTTC.

The chain employs TRBV7-9 and TRBJ1-1; TRBD1 is a possible D gene (6 bases). Germline V gene lookup returns CDR1 SEHNR and CDR2 FQNEAQ (reference sequence). The CDR3 has 13 amino acids. V lost 10 bases to trimming and J lost 1 base, with 13 bases between them. CDR3 region: CATLGATNTEAFF. In DNA form, the CDR3 reads TGTGCCACGCTGGGGGCGACGAACACTGAAGCTTTCTTT.

The V and J genes are TRBV5-1 and TRBJ1-5; no clear D. Trimming shortened V by 0 bases and J by 2 bases, and 9 bases separated the two germline ends. The CDR3 extends over 15 amino acids. From germline, CDR1 is SGHRS and CDR2 YFSETQ. CDR3 sequence: CASSLEGRGNQPQHF. Written as DNA, the CDR3 is TGCGCCAGCAGCTTGGAGGGTCGCGGCAATCAGCCCCAGCATTTT.